This is a list of T cell receptor beta chains from one sample in a study of T cells after yellow fever vaccination. TCRdb re-called the 5' RACE reads through MiXCR, storing one row per CDR3 protein. This sample yields around 320,000 distinct CDR3 sequences, of which about 11% are seen a single time; approximately 3.3% belongs to the top ten. Sequencing was performed on CD4+ T cells sorted from PBMCs, taken 45 days after the yellow fever booster vaccination. The source is a man younger than 30 who received the YFV17D yellow fever vaccine. The CDR3 runs from the conserved cysteine through the conserved F or W. Each record gives: J gene, clone size, V gene, D gene, CDR3 DNA, CDR3 protein. D genes are given only for firm matches. Expanded clones are given a class, and other clones once, few, many or no size at all.

j_gene: TRBJ2-2; abundance: NA; v_gene: TRBV18; d_gene: TRBD1; CDR3nt: TGTGCCAGCTCACCCGGACAGGGGGCGAACACCGGGGAGCTGTTTTTT; CDR3aa: CASSPGQGANTGELFF
j_gene: TRBJ1-1; abundance: few; v_gene: TRBV6-6; d_gene: NA; CDR3nt: TGTGCCAGCAGTTACTCTCGGGTAGACACTGAAGCTTTCTTT; CDR3aa: CASSYSRVDTEAFF
j_gene: TRBJ2-3; abundance: many; v_gene: TRBV24-1; d_gene: TRBD1; CDR3nt: TGTGCCACCAGTGATGACAGGGGGCGCGAAGGCACAGATACGCAGTATTTT; CDR3aa: CATSDDRGREGTDTQYF
j_gene: TRBJ2-3; abundance: many; v_gene: TRBV7-3; d_gene: TRBD2; CDR3nt: TGTGCCAGCAGCTCTCTAGCGGGGGAGCTTGATACGCAGTATTTT; CDR3aa: CASSSLAGELDTQYF
j_gene: TRBJ2-7; abundance: few; v_gene: TRBV5-4; d_gene: TRBD1; CDR3nt: TGTGCCAGCAGCGCACAGACAGGGGCCTACGAGCAGTACTTC; CDR3aa: CASSAQTGAYEQYF
j_gene: TRBJ1-1; abundance: few; v_gene: TRBV7-9; d_gene: TRBD1; CDR3nt: TGTGCCAGCAGCTCGGGACAGGGGACTTCCACTGAAGCTTTCTTT; CDR3aa: CASSSGQGTSTEAFF
j_gene: TRBJ1-1; abundance: few; v_gene: TRBV5-5; d_gene: TRBD1; CDR3nt: TGTGCCAGCAGCCAGGGACAGCGTACTAGGACTGAAGCTTTCTTT; CDR3aa: CASSQGQRTRTEAFF
j_gene: TRBJ2-7; abundance: few; v_gene: TRBV20-1; d_gene: TRBD1; CDR3nt: TGCAGTGCACCGAAGGGACAGACCTACGAGCAGTACTTC; CDR3aa: CSAPKGQTYEQYF
j_gene: TRBJ2-3; abundance: many; v_gene: TRBV29-1; d_gene: NA; CDR3nt: TGCAGCCTCATCTTTGCAGATACGCAGTATTTT; CDR3aa: CSLIFADTQYF
j_gene: TRBJ1-2; abundance: few; v_gene: TRBV20-1; d_gene: NA; CDR3nt: TGCAGTGCTAGACAGGGGTCCCATTTAGGCTACACCTTC; CDR3aa: CSARQGSHLGYTF
j_gene: TRBJ1-1; abundance: NA; v_gene: TRBV24-1; d_gene: NA; CDR3nt: TGTGCCACCAGTGATGGGGTGAGGGGTTTCTTT; CDR3aa: CATSDGVRGFF
j_gene: TRBJ1-1; abundance: NA; v_gene: TRBV5-1; d_gene: TRBD1; CDR3nt: TGCGCCAGCAGCTCCCCGGGACAGCCGAACACTGAAGCTTTCTTT; CDR3aa: CASSSPGQPNTEAFF
j_gene: TRBJ1-5; abundance: few; v_gene: TRBV5-6; d_gene: NA; CDR3nt: TGTGCCAGCAGCTCGGGACGGTTCAATCAGCCCCAGCATTTT; CDR3aa: CASSSGRFNQPQHF
j_gene: TRBJ1-2; abundance: NA; v_gene: TRBV29-1; d_gene: TRBD1; CDR3nt: TGCAGCGTTCCAAGACGACAGGGACGGGGCTACACCTTC; CDR3aa: CSVPRRQGRGYTF
j_gene: TRBJ1-3; abundance: NA; v_gene: TRBV3-1; d_gene: NA; CDR3nt: TGTGCCAGCAGCCACTCCGGCTCTGGAAACACCATATATTTT; CDR3aa: CASSHSGSGNTIYF
j_gene: TRBJ1-4; abundance: NA; v_gene: TRBV2; d_gene: TRBD1; CDR3nt: TGTGCCAGCAGTGACAGGGGGCAAGTCAGTGAAAAACTGTTTTTT; CDR3aa: CASSDRGQVSEKLFF
j_gene: TRBJ2-2; abundance: many; v_gene: TRBV14; d_gene: TRBD2; CDR3nt: TGTGCCAGCAGCCAAGGCCCGCGGGGGAGGCTCACCGGGGAGCTGTTTTTT; CDR3aa: CASSQGPRGRLTGELFF
j_gene: TRBJ2-5; abundance: many; v_gene: TRBV4-2; d_gene: TRBD2; CDR3nt: TGTGCCAGCAGCCAAAAAGCGGGGGAGGAGACCCAGTACTTC; CDR3aa: CASSQKAGEETQYF
j_gene: TRBJ2-7; abundance: many; v_gene: TRBV18; d_gene: TRBD2; CDR3nt: TGTGCCAGCTCTGGGACTAGCGGCTCCTACGAGCAGTACTTC; CDR3aa: CASSGTSGSYEQYF
j_gene: TRBJ2-3; abundance: few; v_gene: TRBV4-3; d_gene: NA; CDR3nt: TGCGCCAGCAGCCAAGAGGGCCGCTCAGGGGGGACAGATACGCAGTATTTT; CDR3aa: CASSQEGRSGGTDTQYF
j_gene: TRBJ1-2; abundance: few; v_gene: TRBV12-3/TRBV12-4; d_gene: TRBD1; CDR3nt: TGTGCCAGCAGCCCCGGCCAGGGGGTTGGCTACACCTTC; CDR3aa: CASSPGQGVGYTF
j_gene: TRBJ1-6; abundance: many; v_gene: TRBV5-1; d_gene: TRBD1; CDR3nt: TGCGCCAGCAGCTTTACCGGTGGAGGGGGCGCGGGGAATTCACCCCTCCACTTT; CDR3aa: CASSFTGGGGAGNSPLHF
j_gene: TRBJ2-3; abundance: NA; v_gene: TRBV5-5; d_gene: NA; CDR3nt: TGTGCCAGCAGCGTGTCAGGACAAACACCAAATCCTAGCACAGATACGCAGTATTTT; CDR3aa: CASSVSGQTPNPSTDTQYF
j_gene: TRBJ2-3; abundance: many; v_gene: TRBV5-1; d_gene: NA; CDR3nt: TGCGCCAGCAGCTACCGGACAGAGAGGTCAGATACGCAGTATTTT; CDR3aa: CASSYRTERSDTQYF
j_gene: TRBJ1-6; abundance: NA; v_gene: TRBV7-9; d_gene: NA; CDR3nt: TGTGCCAGCAGCTTAGATGGGCAGCTTGCACCCCTCCACTTT; CDR3aa: CASSLDGQLAPLHF
j_gene: TRBJ2-5; abundance: NA; v_gene: TRBV10-2; d_gene: TRBD1; CDR3nt: TGCGCCAGCAGTGAACGCGCAGGGGGTGGAGAGACCCAGTACTTC; CDR3aa: CASSERAGGGETQYF
j_gene: TRBJ2-2; abundance: NA; v_gene: TRBV28; d_gene: NA; CDR3nt: TGTGCCAGCAGTTCATCAACCAGGGAGCTGTTTTTT; CDR3aa: CASSSSTRELFF
j_gene: TRBJ2-7; abundance: NA; v_gene: TRBV20-1; d_gene: NA; CDR3nt: TGCAGTGCAAGTGGGGTAACCTACGAGCAGTACTTC; CDR3aa: CSASGVTYEQYF
j_gene: TRBJ2-1; abundance: NA; v_gene: TRBV6-2/TRBV6-3; d_gene: NA; CDR3nt: TGTGCCACCAGAGTCACAGGTCGGGATGAGCAGTTCTTC; CDR3aa: CATRVTGRDEQFF
j_gene: TRBJ2-7; abundance: many; v_gene: TRBV12-3/TRBV12-4; d_gene: TRBD1; CDR3nt: TGTGCCAGCAGGCGTGACAGGGCGGGCTACGAGCAGTACTTC; CDR3aa: CASRRDRAGYEQYF
j_gene: TRBJ2-1; abundance: many; v_gene: TRBV7-2; d_gene: TRBD2; CDR3nt: TGTGCCAGCAGCATTAGCGGGGGGATCCGTCCTGAGCAGTTCTTC; CDR3aa: CASSISGGIRPEQFF
j_gene: TRBJ1-4; abundance: NA; v_gene: TRBV7-6; d_gene: NA; CDR3nt: TGTGCCAGCAGCCATCGGGGGATTAATGAAAAACTGTTTTTT; CDR3aa: CASSHRGINEKLFF
j_gene: TRBJ1-1; abundance: few; v_gene: TRBV10-2; d_gene: NA; CDR3nt: TGCGCCAGCAGACAGGGAGGAACTGAAGCTTTCTTT; CDR3aa: CASRQGGTEAFF
j_gene: TRBJ1-2; abundance: NA; v_gene: TRBV4-1; d_gene: NA; CDR3nt: TGCGCCAGCAGTCACCCGGCCCGCGCGGGCGGCTACACCTTC; CDR3aa: CASSHPARAGGYTF
j_gene: TRBJ2-1; abundance: few; v_gene: TRBV9; d_gene: NA; CDR3nt: TGTGCCAGCAGCGTAGCGCCGGCGAGCAATGAGCAGTTCTTC; CDR3aa: CASSVAPASNEQFF
j_gene: TRBJ2-1; abundance: few; v_gene: TRBV7-2; d_gene: NA; CDR3nt: TGTGCCAGCAGCTTAGCTTGGTGGGCCTACAATGAGCAGTTCTTC; CDR3aa: CASSLAWWAYNEQFF
j_gene: TRBJ1-5; abundance: many; v_gene: TRBV27; d_gene: NA; CDR3nt: TGTGCCAGCAGTTTTGGGGGGAGGGCTCAGCCCCAGCATTTT; CDR3aa: CASSFGGRAQPQHF
j_gene: TRBJ1-3; abundance: NA; v_gene: TRBV7-9; d_gene: NA; CDR3nt: TGTGCCAGCAGCACCCGCAGGATTGGAAACACCATATATTTT; CDR3aa: CASSTRRIGNTIYF
j_gene: TRBJ1-5; abundance: many; v_gene: TRBV7-2; d_gene: NA; CDR3nt: TGTGCCAGCAGCTTATCAGGGCTGCCCCAGCATTTT; CDR3aa: CASSLSGLPQHF
j_gene: TRBJ2-3; abundance: NA; v_gene: TRBV2; d_gene: NA; CDR3nt: TGTGCCAGCAGTGTGGGCAGGCGCACAGATACGCAGTATTTT; CDR3aa: CASSVGRRTDTQYF
j_gene: TRBJ2-4; abundance: many; v_gene: TRBV29-1; d_gene: NA; CDR3nt: TGCAGCGTTGTGACACAGGCCAAAAACATTCAGTACTTC; CDR3aa: CSVVTQAKNIQYF
j_gene: TRBJ1-1; abundance: NA; v_gene: TRBV5-1; d_gene: NA; CDR3nt: TGCGCCAGCAGCTTGGGGCCCCAGGGTAACCCTGAAGCTTTCTTT; CDR3aa: CASSLGPQGNPEAFF
j_gene: TRBJ2-7; abundance: NA; v_gene: TRBV5-5; d_gene: NA; CDR3nt: TGTGCCAGCAGCCGGGACGGGACCTACGAGCAGTACTTC; CDR3aa: CASSRDGTYEQYF
j_gene: TRBJ1-2; abundance: many; v_gene: TRBV12-3/TRBV12-4; d_gene: NA; CDR3nt: TGTGCCAGCAGTTTTGGGGCAATACAGGGAGCAGCTGGCTACACCTTC; CDR3aa: CASSFGAIQGAAGYTF
j_gene: TRBJ1-4; abundance: many; v_gene: TRBV2; d_gene: TRBD1; CDR3nt: TGTGCCAGCACCGGGACAGGCAATGAAAAACTGTTTTTT; CDR3aa: CASTGTGNEKLFF